The entry below gives a single TCR beta chain sequence along with its context. Only in-frame clones appear in the TCRdb table, and some are missing; sequencing was by immunoSEQ multiplex PCR. The data hold fewer than 200,000 clones, with over 60% observed a single time. The V segment lost 7 bases and the J segment 4 bases; nucleotides outside the gene matches: 9. This CDR3 comprises 15 residues. Germline-derived CDR1 and CDR2 are SNHLY and FYNNEI. These data belong to a study of blood T cell repertoires in COVID-19. Background on the study: Samples representing acute and convalescent COVID-19 were sourced from the United States, Italy and Spain. Sources were T cells, B-cell-depleted T cells, or PBMCs; the material itself was cDNA or gDNA.

V is TRBV2 and J is TRBJ2-2, with 7 bases identical to TRBD2. The sequence was collected from a woman aged 70-85 years with acute or convalescent COVID-19. Sequencing used peripheral blood. The CDR3 DNA sequence: TGTGCCAGCAACTTGGAGCGGGGACGCACCGGGGAGCTGTTTTTT. Amino acid sequence: CASNLERGRTGELFF. Based on the CDR3 plus reference TRBV2 and TRBJ2-2, the full variable domain is EPEVTQTPSHQVTQMGQEVILRCVPISNHLYFYWYRQILGQKVEFLVSFYNNEISEKSEIFDDQFSVERPDGSNFTLKIRSTKLEDSAMYFCASNLERGRTGELFFGEGSRLTVL.